This paragraph reports one TCR beta chain. Its specific antigen is unknown. Qualities for individual bases were not recorded, and no much larger clone is one base off. The record originates from a study of cytomegalovirus exposure and HLA in healthy donors (dated by TCRdb to 2016 to 2017). Background on the whole study: An earlier analysis of approximately 640 of the donors reported 250 to 300 Gb of sequence data and 100 million to 140 million unique TCR beta sequences from 150 million to 200 million T cells. A separate validation cohort of roughly 110 different subjects was used in addition to the approximately 670-subject first cohort. To study patterns of TCR occurrence, a later analysis re-analyzed previously published TCR beta repertoires from hundreds of donors and added high-resolution HLA genotyping. HLA typing covered class I and class II loci at four-digit resolution. High-throughput TCR immunosequencing, statistical association of individual TCRs with disease status, and machine learning were combined to predict cytomegalovirus infection status. Donor age, sex, ethnicity and CMV serostatus were compiled together with the repertoire data. Four or five DR-DQ haplotypes were handled as single units for association and clustering because linkage in the cohort was strong. Of the roughly 420 genotyped donors, 75% to 85% were placed in the genetic ancestry cluster associated with self-reported Caucasian donors. Across under 500 genotyped donors of the cohort, an average of approximately 200,000 unique TCR beta nucleotide sequences per donor were sequenced, and about a sixth of those sequences were non-productive. The number of typed donors differed by locus: 629-630 for A, B, C, DRB1 and DQB1; about 520 for DQA1; some 590 for DPA1; and roughly 470 for DPB1. The aim of the study was to test whether cataloging public T cell receptors could identify signatures of past pathogen exposure. All discovery cohort repertoires had been generated using a single sequencing platform. An earlier analysis of fewer than 750 of the donors used high-throughput TCR beta sequencing to judge whether each TCR beta V gene segment behaved as functional or pseudogenic. In a later genetic analysis, genome-wide SNP genotypes for about three fifths of the 666 donors were used, and that subset was treated as a discovery cohort. The study used immunosequencing to profile the T cell repertoires of approximately 640 subjects and linked those repertoires to cytomegalovirus serostatus. An early release that covered approximately 600 HLA-typed donors contained around 300 gigabases of sequencing data and 80 million or so unique TCR sequences. Rather than using new phenotypic data, the later analysis identified candidate immune exposures from TCR beta sequences and from how often those sequences occurred across donors. The paper's findings and limits, for the study overall: Cytomegalovirus status was reported to be diagnosed by the classifier with high specificity and sensitivity in both the original and validation cohorts. The presence/absence analyses assumed that sequencing depth was roughly uniform across donors, and that assumption may not be true. The authors suggested that the approach could potentially be extended to other disease states and immunological phenotypes. The only immune exposure information available for the cohort was CMV serostatus. Compared with the approximately 670-donor mean, donors in an Asian-associated ancestry cluster had fewer N-insertions in productive TCRs, according to a later genetic analysis. A later genetic analysis associated a missense DCLRE1C variant with V-gene and J-gene trimming of TCR beta chains, and an independent cohort replicated the association. Broadly in line with IMGT annotations, most TCR beta V segments showed up in productive rearrangements about 87% or about 30% of the time in an earlier analysis of a few hundred of the donors. The study listed 164 TCR beta chains as associated with cytomegalovirus. Because some donors lacked HLA typing at each locus, the association tests relied only on the typed subset. A later analysis associated 16,951 TCR beta sequences with specific HLA alleles at a false discovery rate of 0.05. In a later analysis, HLA-associated TCR beta chains showed more clonal expansion and lower generation probabilities than non-associated chains that were equally common. Three of the identified cytomegalovirus-associated TCR beta chains were confirmed in vitro to be specific for cytomegalovirus antigens. In a later analysis, several top co-occurrence clusters were reported to appear linked to parvovirus B19, influenza, CMV and Epstein-Barr virus. The sequencing pipeline was judged likely to have produced a cluster of highly shared sequence variants as a technical artifact. When HLA alleles, especially DR and DQ, strongly co-occurred, TCR associations were difficult to assign to individual alleles. Linkage disequilibrium might explain the correlated functional status among segregating V segments, but an unknown experimental factor could not be ruled out. Some 15 rarely observed V segments, including chromosome 9 orphons, were excluded from the earlier analysis of several hundred of the donors because counts were too low. A further reported finding was that TCR beta sequences accurately predicted the HLA-A and HLA-B alleles for most subjects in the first cohort. A later analysis found that TCR association rates varied across HLA loci, with DRB1 alleles showing the most associated TCRs and HLA-C alleles the fewest. A later analysis found that most CMV-associated TCR beta chains appeared HLA-restricted, with HLA associations seemingly driven largely by CMV exposure. In this cohort, only TCR beta chains were sequenced, and detectable features were limited by the absence of alpha or paired-chain data. Because the 87-base-pair reads could not distinguish some IMGT-functional V segments, including TRBV6-2 and TRBV6-3, those segments were excluded. While some public TCRs were present in many individuals, most TCR sequences turned up only very rarely across donors.

The cohort was made up of approximately 670 healthy bone marrow donors. At the time of sampling, every cohort member was nominally healthy, though immune exposures that went unrecorded were likely present. The donor tested CMV seropositive and was one of the 289 seropositive cohort members. Each donor provided a peripheral blood sample, and peripheral blood mononuclear cells were used for TCR beta sequencing. The Qiagen DNeasy Blood Extraction Kit was used to extract genomic DNA from the blood cell samples. Spanning cysteine to phenylalanine, the CDR3 consists of 15 amino acids. Just CDR3 DNA is preserved here, 45 bases in frame from base 1. Trimming takes 1 base from V and 0 bases from J, and the germline ends sit 7 bases apart. The germline V gene (reference sequence) gives CDR1 as LNHDA and CDR2 as SQIVND. Preparation of the library involved the immunoSEQ multiplex PCR assay. The multiplex PCR relied on a mix of 60 forward primers for TCR Vbeta segments and 13 reverse primers for TCR Jbeta segments. The CDR3 region of rearranged TCR beta genes was amplified from genomic DNA with a multiplex PCR assay. The Illumina HiSeq System was used to sequence the amplified TCR beta libraries as 87-base-pair reads. Regarding the original processing steps: Across the 500 to 750 repertoires, a later analysis counted some 80 million unique TCR beta chains, 9.5 million to 13 million of which were shared by at least two donors. Raw reads were error-corrected and collapsed into unique sequences by a nearest-neighbor algorithm in which closely related sequences were merged to remove PCR and sequencing errors. V, D and J gene segments were assigned by aligning CDR3 sequences to IMGT reference sequences. For a sequence to be retained, a match of at least six nucleotides to both a V gene segment and a J gene segment was required. Rearrangements were called productive when the CDR3 lacked stop codons and stayed in frame with V and J; all others were non-productive. Following IMGT convention, CDR3 was defined as the stretch from the second conserved V-encoded cysteine to the conserved J-encoded phenylalanine. The earlier analysis of about 610 of the donors excluded any sequence lacking an unambiguous match to a single V gene segment. An earlier analysis of 587 of the donors classified V segments as functional when productive rearrangements were above 56.7% and as segregating when the standard deviation between donors was above 5%. A statistical classification framework was developed to diagnose cytomegalovirus status using the catalog of TCR beta chain sequences. In a later analysis, TCR nucleotide sequences were compared against IMGT/GENE-DB human TR gene sequences so that V and J genes could be assigned. Using the TCRdist pipeline, a later analysis assigned CDR3 sequences along with most-parsimonious VDJ recombination scenarios. A later analysis defined each TCR beta chain by its CDR3 amino acid sequence plus V-gene family, and excluded reads lacking a unique V-gene family. A later analysis removed several hundred highly shared, low-generation-probability nucleotide sequences to deal with suspected cross-contamination and a sequencing artifact. In a later analysis, a clonal expansion index was calculated for each public chain from normalized within-repertoire ranks of inferred template counts. Generation probabilities in a later analysis came from a VDJ recombination model fitted to out-of-frame rearrangements, and those results were checked against IGoR. In a later analysis, hypergeometric tests were used to score TCR-TCR, TCR-HLA and TCR-CMV co-occurrence, with a repertoire-size bias correction applied to TCR pairs. In a later analysis, false discovery rates were estimated by permuting HLA or CMV assignments 20 times. In a later analysis, co-occurring TCRs were grouped using DBSCAN, and TCRdist sequence similarity was added for clustering within HLA-allele-positive subsets. For co-occurrence clustering, repertoires with fewer than 30,000 or more than 120,000 public chains were excluded, along with five repertoires with anomalous nucleotide sharing. Imported from immuneACCESS, the table was reduced by TCRdb to in-frame sequences with V and J called. These copies leave out some clones; in studies compared against another copy, an unresolved V gene accounts for under half, and the cause of the remainder is not known. V and J calls plus clone size are reproduced from that table; the DNA served to infer D and trimming. The sample records about 76,000 clones, under 80% of which are singletons. 12% of the sample goes to the ten largest clones.

Specimen: PBMCs. This receptor was identified in a male donor in good health and CMV-seropositive. This sequence uses TRBV19 and TRBJ2-1; the D gene is perhaps TRBD2, from 5 matching bases. The CDR3 loop reads CASSIVAGSYNEQFF. The DNA sequence is given as TGTGCCAGTAGTATAGTGGCGGGCTCCTACAATGAGCAGTTCTTC.